Presented here are 17 T cell receptor beta chains from one specimen sequenced in a study of blood T cell repertoires in COVID-19. The table came from immunoSEQ multiplex PCR; TCRdb's copy has only in-frame clones and leaves some out. The repertoire holds about 400,000 clones, with roughly 87% as singletons. The sample comprised PBMCs or T cells enriched from blood (not recorded which). The receptor set was obtained from a woman between 35 and 50 years old with acute COVID-19.

This sequence joins TRBV6-1 and TRBJ2-6; the match to TRBD1 covers 7 bases. J lost 4 bases, V lost 2 bases, and 14 bases had no gene match. CDR1 is MNHNS, CDR2 SASEGT, per germline. CDR3 size: 19 residues. CDR3 region: CASSESPRTQGWGANVLTF. CDR3 DNA sequence: TGTGCCAGCAGTGAATCCCCGCGAACACAGGGGTGGGGGGCCAACGTCCTGACTTTC.

CDR3 amino acids: CASSTTGFGNTIYF. The CDR3 DNA sequence: TGTGCCAGCAGTACGACAGGGTTCGGAAACACCATATATTTT. The chain is built from TRBV27 and TRBJ1-3; TRBD1 matches at 7 bases. Per the germline V gene, CDR1 is MNHEY and CDR2 is SMNVEV (reference sequence). With 5 bases clipped from V and 4 bases from J, the junction kept 5 bases outside the gene matches. This CDR3 spans 14 amino acids.

The rearrangement links TRBV5-1 to TRBJ2-2; 8 positions match TRBD2. CDR1 and CDR2 (germline): SGHRS, YFSETQ. The CDR3 has 15 amino acids. With 1 base clipped from V and 4 bases from J, the junction kept 3 bases outside the gene matches. CDR3 DNA: TGCGCCAGCAGCTTGAAGGGACTAGGCACCGGGGAGCTGTTTTTT. The encoded protein is CASSLKGLGTGELFF.

This chain connects TRBV5-1 to TRBJ2-1, with 10 bases lining up with TRBD2. This CDR3 is 17 amino acids long. Per the germline V gene, CDR1 is SGHRS and CDR2 is YFSETQ. V dropped 0 bases and J dropped 7; count of bases not matched to a gene: 10. The CDR3 region is CASSLEVGLAGVNEQFF. Here the CDR3 DNA reads TGCGCCAGCAGCTTGGAAGTCGGGCTAGCGGGGGTAAATGAGCAGTTCTTC.

The chain is built from TRBV6-1 and TRBJ1-1; tentatively, D is TRBD1 (6 bases). The germline CDR1 and CDR2 sequences are MNHNS and SASEGT. The CDR3 totals 14 residues. V was shortened by 0 bases and J by 1 base, with 6 bases between the two germline ends. In DNA form, the CDR3 reads TGTGCCAGCAGTGAAGCCAGGGGGAACACTGAAGCTTTCTTT. This translates into CASSEARGNTEAFF.

This clone was seen only once. The chain is built from TRBV19 and TRBJ1-1, with unresolved D. The germline V gene has CDR1 LNHDA and CDR2 SQIVND (reference sequence). The CDR3 is made up of 13 amino acids. Trimming cost V 3 bases and J 3 bases, with 8 bases left between them. CDR3 loop: CASSIPSDTEAFF. CDR3 nucleotide sequence: TGTGCCAGTAGTATCCCCTCTGACACTGAAGCTTTCTTT.

The chain is built from TRBV5-4 and TRBJ2-1; D is undetermined. Germline CDR1 is SGHNT and CDR2 is YYREEE (reference sequence). Trimming pared 2 bases from V and 2 bases from J, leaving 5 bases between. The CDR3 is 13 residues long. CDR3 DNA: TGTGCCAGCAGCTTTTATGCCTACAATGAGCAGTTCTTC. Its translation is CASSFYAYNEQFF.

The V gene is TRBV5-4, the J gene TRBJ2-7; 9 bases agree with TRBD2. The ends lost 7 bases at V and 0 bases at J; junction bases unmatched: 8. Germline CDR1 is SGHNT and CDR2 is YYREEE (reference sequence). This CDR3 has 15 amino acids. CDR3 amino acids: CASGRGSGGSYEQYF. As DNA, the CDR3 is TGTGCCAGCGGTCGTGGTAGCGGGGGCTCCTACGAGCAGTACTTC. The full variable domain, rest sourced from reference TRBV5-4 and TRBJ2-7, is ETGVTQSPTHLIKTRGQQVTLRCSSQSGHNTVSWYQQALGQGPQFIFQYYREEENGRGNFPPRFSGLQFPNYSSELNVNALELDDSALYLCASGRGSGGSYEQYFGPGTRLTVT.

The J gene is TRBJ1-4, the V gene TRBV19; D perhaps matches TRBD1 (5 bases). The V end lost 6 bases, the J end lost 8 bases, and 16 bases lay between the germline ends. CDR3 length: 14 amino acids. Germline values: CDR1 LNHDA, CDR2 SQIVND (reference sequence). CDR3 bases: TGTGCCAGTAGGTTGATCGGGGGTCGCGAAAAACTGTTTTTT. Encoded protein: CASRLIGGREKLFF.

The rearrangement links TRBV9 to TRBJ2-1, with unresolved D. Trimming left V 0 bases short and J 6 bases short, with 4 bases between. The germline V gene encodes CDR1 SGDLS and CDR2 YYNGEE. There are 12 residues in the CDR3. CDR3 residues: CASSVDINEQFF. In DNA, the CDR3 is TGTGCCAGCAGCGTAGACATCAATGAGCAGTTCTTC. Using reference TRBV9 and TRBJ2-1 for the parts outside the CDR3, the full variable domain is DSGVTQTPKHLITATGQRVTLRCSPRSGDLSVYWYQQSLDQGLQFLIQYYNGEERAKGNILERFSAQQFPDLHSELNLSSLELGDSALYFCASSVDINEQFFGPGTRLTVL.

The rearrangement joins TRBV7-6 to TRBJ2-1; 9 nucleotides align to TRBD2. Germline values: CDR1 SGHVS, CDR2 FNYEAQ. The CDR3 is made up of 15 amino acids. V gave up 4 bases and J gave up 3 bases; unmatched junction bases: 4. DNA of the CDR3: TGTGCCAGCAGCTCGTCTAGCGGGAACTACAATGAGCAGTTCTTC. It codes for CASSSSSGNYNEQFF. The full variable domain, completed using reference TRBV7-6 and TRBJ2-1, is GAGVSQSPRYKVTKRGQDVALRCDPISGHVSLYWYRQALGQGPEFLTYFNYEAQQDKSGLPNDRFSAERPEGSISTLTIQRTEQRDSAMYRCASSSSSGNYNEQFFGPGTRLTVL.

The rearrangement joins TRBV12-3 or TRBV12-4 to TRBJ1-5; D remains unclear. This CDR3 spans 11 amino acids. V dropped 9 bases and J dropped 5 bases, with 8 bases sitting between them. CDR3 bases: TGTGCCAGAGAGGAGTATCAGCCCCAGCATTTT. Translation gives CAREEYQPQHF.

This sequence joins TRBV10-3 and TRBJ2-7, with a possible D match to TRBD2 (6 bases). The V end lost 8 bases, the J end lost 6 bases, and 14 bases lay between the germline ends. The CDR3 has 12 amino acids. Per germline, CDR1 ENHRY and CDR2 SYGVKD. This chain's CDR3 is CAISGTFSEQYF. The CDR3 DNA is TGTGCCATCTCTGGGACTTTCAGCGAGCAGTACTTC.

The chain employs TRBV11-3 and TRBJ2-1; the match to TRBD2 covers 10 bases. The V segment lost 5 bases and the J segment 4 bases; nucleotides outside the gene matches: 5. The CDR3 is 15 amino acids. CDR1 SGHNT and CDR2 YENEEA come from the germline V gene. The CDR3 coding sequence is TGTGCCAGCAGCGCCGGGACTAGCGAATACAATGAGCAGTTCTTC. Its protein product is CASSAGTSEYNEQFF.

The rearrangement uses TRBV21-1 and TRBJ2-3; TRBD2 is the table's D call and was not checked against the DNA. TRBV21-1 is tagged as a pseudogene. The CDR3 contains 16 residues. The CDR3 sequence is CASSKRVVRDTDTQYF. In nucleotides, the CDR3 is TGTGCCAGCAGCAAAAGGGTCGTCCGGGACACAGATACGCAGTATTTT.

This rearrangement joins TRBV30 to TRBJ1-6; D gene ambiguous. V was pared by 2 bases and J by 10 bases, with 12 bases between. The CDR3 extends over 13 amino acids. In germline, CDR1 is GTSNPN, CDR2 SVGIG (reference sequence). The CDR3 region has the DNA TGTGCCTGGAGTCAACGTTTTCTATCACCCCTCCACTTT. Encoded protein: CAWSQRFLSPLHF.

This clone has a single count. This chain joins TRBV25-1 and TRBJ1-6; the match to TRBD1 covers 8 bases. Trimming removed 6 bases from V and 8 bases from J; junction bases left unmatched: 12. In germline, CDR1 is MGHDK, CDR2 SYGVNS. This CDR3 contains 16 residues. CDR3 bases: TGTGCCAGCAGCGACACTCAGGGGGCGTCTTATTCACCCCTCCACTTT. Its protein is CASSDTQGASYSPLHF.